The TCR beta chain under discussion was sequenced for a study of CD4 T cells in relation to SARS-CoV-2 and coronaviruses. Overall study context: PBMCs were cultured with antigen for roughly 10 days before TCR beta sequencing.

Turning to this clone: The target antigen is unknown.

CD4+ T cells from unexposed donors were obtained before the COVID-19 pandemic (2011-2018). The cells were cultured for over eight days before CD4+ T cells were isolated. Germline CDR1 and CDR2: SGHRS and YFSETQ. V gave up 0 bases and J gave up 0 bases, with 1 base separating them. The CDR3 length is 13 residues. Sequencing used immunoSEQ multiplex PCR; TCRdb keeps in-frame clones, though not all of them. The table lists almost 20,000 clones, 74% of them singletons. The TCR was taken from a human donor in good health. This rearrangement joins TRBV5-1 to TRBJ1-5; D unclear. Material: CD4+ T cells from PBMCs, cultured in vitro. The CDR3 protein is CASSLDSNQPQHF. CDR3 nucleotides: TGCGCCAGCAGCTTGGATAGCAATCAGCCCCAGCATTTT.